These 21 T cell receptor beta chains came from one sample sequenced in a study of PD-1 blockade in classical Hodgkin lymphoma. The time point was: cycle 4 day 1 (C4D1), after 6 weeks of nivolumab. Relapse was seen in all patients after autologous stem cell transplantation, and brentuximab vedotin exposure was variable. Thawed PBMCs were the source of CD8+ T cells, obtained through magnetic negative selection. Measured with immunoSEQ multiplex PCR; TCRdb has only the in-frame clones, and not every one. The repertoire holds thousands of clones, with roughly 76% as singletons. This specimen consisted of CD8+ T cells from blood, obtained before the fourth cycle of nivolumab. The receptors here all came from a human donor with classical Hodgkin lymphoma.

This chain's CDR3 is CASRLRQGLETQYF. CDR3 nucleotides: TGTGCCAGCAGGTTGCGGCAGGGGTTGGAGACCCAGTACTTC. The J gene is TRBJ2-5, the V gene TRBV5-6; TRBD1 might be the D (6 bases). Trimming took 5 bases from V and 5 from J, leaving 16 bases between them. This CDR3 is 14 amino acids long. Germline V gene sequence: CDR1 SGHDT, CDR2 YYEEEE.

The chain carries TRBV4-3 and TRBJ2-7; a possible D gene is TRBD2 (5 bases). The V gene lost 2 bases and the J gene lost 2 bases, with 10 bases spanning the gap. The CDR3 runs 14 residues. From germline, CDR1 is LGHNA and CDR2 YSLEER. The CDR3 region has the DNA TGCGCCAGCAGCCAAAGGACTGGAGCCTACGAGCAGTACTTC. Its translation: CASSQRTGAYEQYF.

This rearrangement joins TRBV9 to TRBJ1-2; D not certain. CDR1 is SGDLS, CDR2 YYNGEE, per germline. V was cut by 7 bases and J by 13 bases, with 14 bases left in between. The CDR3 extends over 10 amino acids. Here the CDR3 reads CASSGRRVTF. The CDR3 bases are TGTGCCAGCTCAGGCAGGCGGGTCACCTTC. The entire variable domain, with the rest obtained from reference TRBV9 and TRBJ1-2, is as follows: DSGVTQTPKHLITATGQRVTLRCSPRSGDLSVYWYQQSLDQGLQFLIQYYNGEERAKGNILERFSAQQFPDLHSELNLSSLELGDSALYFCASSGRRVTFGSGTRLTVV.

By share, this clone counts as large. Distinct nucleotide sequences in the sample also encode this CDR3. The V and J genes are TRBV4-3 and TRBJ2-7; 7 nucleotides align to TRBD1. Germline assignment: CDR1 LGHNA and CDR2 YSLEER. V dropped 3 bases and J dropped 2; count of bases not matched to a gene: 7. The CDR3 has 15 amino acids. CDR3 amino acids: CASSQQRTGTYEQYF. The CDR3 DNA reads TGCGCCAGCAGCCAGCAGAGGACAGGCACCTACGAGCAGTACTTC.

V usage is TRBV9 and J usage is TRBJ1-1, with D uncertain. The CDR3 has 14 amino acids. Germline V lookup: CDR1 SGDLS, CDR2 YYNGEE. Trimming took 0 bases from V and 0 from J, leaving 6 bases between them. The DNA for the CDR3 is TGTGCCAGCAGCGTAGAGGGAGTGAACACTGAAGCTTTCTTT. Its translation is CASSVEGVNTEAFF.

The chain employs TRBV7-2 and TRBJ2-1; D is uncertain. The CDR3 has 12 residues. CDR1 SGHTA and CDR2 FQGNSA come from the germline V gene. Trimming removed 6 bases at V and 8 bases at J, with 11 bases between. CDR3 amino acids: CASSLRLHEQFF. CDR3 coding DNA: TGTGCCAGCAGTTTGAGATTGCATGAGCAGTTCTTC.

This CDR3 is CASSSDREEAFF. The CDR3 bases are TGTGCCAGCAGCTCGGACCGCGAAGAGGCTTTCTTT. This chain joins TRBV11-1 and TRBJ1-1; D not certain. In germline, CDR1 is SGHAT, CDR2 FQDESV (reference sequence). CDR3 size: 12 residues. Trimming pared 4 bases from V and 11 bases from J, leaving 14 bases between.

This clone occurred a few times. The chain joins TRBV27 to TRBJ1-6, with D unclear. Germline loops: CDR1 MNHEY, CDR2 SMNVEV (reference sequence). The V and J ends lost 3 bases and 0 bases respectively, with 9 bases between them. CDR3 length: 16 residues. CDR3 sequence reads: CASSLPQSSYNSPLHF. CDR3 in DNA: TGTGCCAGCAGTTTGCCCCAGAGCTCCTATAATTCACCCCTCCACTTT.

The rearrangement uses TRBV7-9 and TRBJ1-1; 7 positions match TRBD1. Per the germline V gene, CDR1 is SEHNR and CDR2 is FQNEAQ (reference sequence). The J segment lost 1 base and the V segment lost 6 bases, leaving 11 bases of the junction unmatched. The CDR3 covers 16 residues. This CDR3 is CASSSGTVPSNTEAFF. The CDR3 region has the DNA TGTGCCAGCAGTTCCGGGACAGTGCCATCGAACACTGAAGCTTTCTTT. Using reference TRBV7-9 and TRBJ1-1 for the parts outside the CDR3, the full variable domain is DTGVSQNPRHKITKRGQNVTFRCDPISEHNRLYWYRQTLGQGPEFLTYFQNEAQLEKSRLLSDRFSAERPKGSFSTLEIQRTEQGDSAMYLCASSSGTVPSNTEAFFGQGTRLTVV.

V usage is TRBV5-4 and J usage is TRBJ1-2, with no clear D. Germline assignment: CDR1 SGHNT and CDR2 YYREEE (reference sequence). V gave up 3 bases and J gave up 0 bases, with 9 bases separating them. The CDR3 loop spans 14 amino acids. This chain's CDR3 is CASSWAGANYGYTF. CDR3 sequence (DNA): TGTGCCAGCAGCTGGGCAGGCGCTAACTATGGCTACACCTTC.

The chain links TRBV10-2 to TRBJ2-5; D gene unclear. TRBJ2-7 explains the end of the DNA better; the J call may be wrong. The CDR3 is 15 amino acids. Germline V gives CDR1 WSHSY, CDR2 SAAADI. CDR3 sequence: CASSSNRVTSYEQYF. The CDR3 DNA reads as TGCGCCAGCAGTAGTAATAGGGTCACCTCCTACGAGCAGTACTTC.

The rearrangement links TRBV9 to TRBJ2-1; weak D call: TRBD2 (6 bases). With 3 bases removed from V and 4 bases from J, the gap between germline ends came to 14 bases. Per germline, CDR1 SGDLS and CDR2 YYNGEE. This CDR3 spans 15 amino acids. CDR3 amino acids: CASSERGGEYNEQFF. In DNA, the CDR3 is TGTGCCAGCAGCGAGAGGGGCGGGGAGTACAATGAGCAGTTCTTC.

The chain couples TRBV6-1 to TRBJ2-7; 9 nucleotides align to TRBD1. The CDR3 has 16 amino acids. CDR1 MNHNS and CDR2 SASEGT come from the germline V gene. The J segment lost 2 bases and the V segment lost 0 bases, leaving 5 bases of the junction unmatched. CDR3 residues: CASSEAAWDRAYEQYF. The CDR3 DNA sequence: TGTGCCAGCAGTGAAGCGGCCTGGGACAGGGCCTACGAGCAGTACTTC.

This chain links TRBV29-1 with TRBJ1-2, with TRBD1 as a possible D gene (5 bases). The CDR3 runs 13 residues. Germline values: CDR1 SQVTM, CDR2 ANQGSEA. The ends were cut back, 3 bases at V and 3 bases at J, with 11 bases in the middle. This chain's CDR3 is CSVDTRVDYGYTF. DNA of the CDR3: TGCAGCGTTGATACCAGGGTTGACTATGGCTACACCTTC.

This rearrangement joins TRBV5-4 to TRBJ1-1; maybe TRBD1 (5 bases). Per the germline V gene, CDR1 is SGHNT and CDR2 is YYREEE (reference sequence). V was clipped by 4 bases and J by 3 bases, with 22 bases between them. This CDR3 region has 17 residues. This chain's CDR3 is CASSGRPGWDEDTEAFF. The CDR3 nucleotides read TGTGCCAGCAGCGGGAGGCCAGGGTGGGATGAAGACACTGAAGCTTTCTTT.

The chain recombines TRBV19 with TRBJ1-5; D is unclear. The germline gives CDR1 LNHDA, CDR2 SQIVND (reference sequence). The CDR3 is made up of 12 amino acids. V was trimmed by 7 bases and J by 7 bases, leaving 11 bases between them. The CDR3 DNA reads TGTGCCAGTAAGAGCGGGTACCAGCCCCAGCATTTT. Amino acid sequence: CASKSGYQPQHF.

This clone occurred once. This rearrangement joins TRBV30 to TRBJ2-7; D uncertain. This CDR3 has 12 amino acids. Per germline, CDR1 GTSNPN and CDR2 SVGIG (reference sequence). V was cut by 2 bases and J by 2 bases, with 7 bases left in between. CDR3 in DNA: TGTGCCTGGAGTCCCCAGGCCTACGAGCAGTACTTC. It encodes CAWSPQAYEQYF.

The chain combines TRBV4-2 with TRBJ2-1, with 7 bases matching TRBD2. The V gene's germline CDR1 is LGHNA and CDR2 YNFKEQ. The CDR3 length is 15 residues. Germline trimming cut 4 bases from V and 1 base from J; bases unmatched to any gene: 4. DNA for the CDR3: TGTGCCAGCAGCCCCTCAGCGGGGTCCTACAATGAGCAGTTCTTC. Amino acids: CASSPSAGSYNEQFF.

The chain uses TRBV29-1 and TRBJ2-7; 11 positions match TRBD1. The CDR3 has 14 amino acids. CDR1 SQVTM and CDR2 ANQGSEA come from the germline V gene. V gave up 6 bases and J gave up 4 bases; unmatched junction bases: 8. CDR3 in amino acids: CSVAKDRGLYEQYF. CDR3 bases: TGCAGCGTGGCCAAGGACAGGGGGCTATACGAGCAGTACTTC.

This chain links TRBV18 with TRBJ1-2, with D perhaps matching TRBD1 (6 bases). V dropped 0 bases and J dropped 2 bases, with 13 bases sitting between them. Germline V lookup: CDR1 KGHSH, CDR2 LQKENI. The CDR3 is 16 amino acids. The DNA of the CDR3 is TGTGCCAGCTCACCACCAGGACAGCAATGGAACTATGGCTACACCTTC. Translation gives CASSPPGQQWNYGYTF.

The chain recombines TRBV6-5 with TRBJ1-4, with a weak D call TRBD1 (5 bases). CDR1 is MNHEY and CDR2 is SVGAGI in the germline V gene. This CDR3 has 12 residues. V was trimmed by 1 base and J by 12 bases, leaving 9 bases between them. The chain's CDR3 is CASSYFGGELFF. The CDR3 DNA reads as TGTGCCAGCAGTTACTTTGGGGGGGAACTGTTTTTT.